The following is a T cell receptor (beta chain) sequence with its context. The CDR3 runs 12 residues. Germline V gives CDR1 GTSNPN, CDR2 SVGIG (reference sequence). Trimming removed 4 bases at V and 2 bases at J, with 7 bases between. These data belong to a study of blood T cell repertoires in COVID-19. Across the whole study: COVID-19 samples, acute and convalescent, were from the United States, Italy and Spain. Sources were T cells, B-cell-depleted T cells, or PBMCs; the material itself was cDNA or gDNA.

Original processing notes: Nucleated cell counts were estimated from reference gene primer amplification. Repertoires were generated with immunoSEQ multiplex PCR, while TCRdb's copy carries only in-frame clones and drops some. The V and J calls and clone size come from that table; D and trimming were worked out from the DNA. The sample contains 150,000 to 200,000 clones, about 85% of which appear only once. The chain has TRBV30 and TRBJ2-3; tentative D call: TRBD1 (6 bases). The sequencing sample was made of peripheral blood. The receptor was derived from a man between 18 and 29 years old with acute or convalescent COVID-19. The CDR3 coding sequence is TGTGCCTGGAACAGGGACACAGATACGCAGTATTTT. Encoded protein: CAWNRDTDTQYF.